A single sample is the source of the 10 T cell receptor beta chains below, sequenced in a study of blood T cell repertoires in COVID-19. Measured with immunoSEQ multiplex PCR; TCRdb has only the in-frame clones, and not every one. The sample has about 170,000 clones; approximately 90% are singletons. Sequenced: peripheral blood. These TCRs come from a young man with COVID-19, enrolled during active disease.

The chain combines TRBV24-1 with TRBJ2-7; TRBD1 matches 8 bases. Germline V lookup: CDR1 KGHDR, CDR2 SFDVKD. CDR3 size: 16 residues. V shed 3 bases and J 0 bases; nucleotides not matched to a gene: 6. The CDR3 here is CATSDPGTGNSYEQYF. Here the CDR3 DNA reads TGTGCCACCAGTGATCCCGGGACAGGTAACTCCTACGAGCAGTACTTC.

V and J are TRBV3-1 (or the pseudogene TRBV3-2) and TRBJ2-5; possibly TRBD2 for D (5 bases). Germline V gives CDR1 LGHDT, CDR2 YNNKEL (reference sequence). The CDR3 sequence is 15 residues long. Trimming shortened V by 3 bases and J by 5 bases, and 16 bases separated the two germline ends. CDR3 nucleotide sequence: TGTGCCAGCAGCCACGAACTAGAATCCCTTGAGACCCAGTACTTC. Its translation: CASSHELESLETQYF.

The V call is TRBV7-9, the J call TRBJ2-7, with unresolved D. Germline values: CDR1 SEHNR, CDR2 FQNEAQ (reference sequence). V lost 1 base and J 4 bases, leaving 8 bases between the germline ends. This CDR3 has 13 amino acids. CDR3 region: CASSLVSRYEQYF. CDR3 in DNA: TGTGCCAGCAGCTTAGTATCCCGTTACGAGCAGTACTTC.

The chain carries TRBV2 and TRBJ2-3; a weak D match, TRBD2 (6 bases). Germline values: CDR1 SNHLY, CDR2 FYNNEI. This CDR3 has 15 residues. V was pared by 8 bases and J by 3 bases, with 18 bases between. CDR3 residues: CASVLVTGETDTQYF. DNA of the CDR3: TGTGCCAGCGTCCTTGTTACGGGAGAAACAGATACGCAGTATTTT.

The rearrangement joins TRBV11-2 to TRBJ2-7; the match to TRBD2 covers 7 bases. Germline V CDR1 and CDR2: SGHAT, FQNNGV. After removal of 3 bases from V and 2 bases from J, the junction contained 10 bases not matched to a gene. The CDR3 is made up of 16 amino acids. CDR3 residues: CASSFRGLADTYEQYF. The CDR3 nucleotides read TGTGCCAGCAGCTTCAGAGGGCTAGCGGATACCTACGAGCAGTACTTC.

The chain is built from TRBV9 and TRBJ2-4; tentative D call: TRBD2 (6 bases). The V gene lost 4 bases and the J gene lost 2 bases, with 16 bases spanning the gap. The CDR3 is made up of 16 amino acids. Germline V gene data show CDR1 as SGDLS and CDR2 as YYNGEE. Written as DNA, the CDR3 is TGTGCCAGCAGCCCTCCCGGGGGTTTTACCAAAAACATTCAGTACTTC. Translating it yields CASSPPGGFTKNIQYF.

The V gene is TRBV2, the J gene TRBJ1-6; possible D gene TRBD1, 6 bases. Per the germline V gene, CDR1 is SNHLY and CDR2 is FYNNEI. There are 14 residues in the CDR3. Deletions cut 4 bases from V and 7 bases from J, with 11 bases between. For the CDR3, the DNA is TGTGCCAGCAGTGGGAACAGGGCGAATTCACCCCTCCACTTT. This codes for CASSGNRANSPLHF.

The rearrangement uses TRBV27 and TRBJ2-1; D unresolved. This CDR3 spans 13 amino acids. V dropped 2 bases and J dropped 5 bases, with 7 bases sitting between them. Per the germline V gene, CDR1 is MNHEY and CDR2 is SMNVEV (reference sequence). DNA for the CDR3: TGTGCCAGCAGTTTAGAGCGACACAATGAGCAGTTCTTC. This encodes CASSLERHNEQFF.

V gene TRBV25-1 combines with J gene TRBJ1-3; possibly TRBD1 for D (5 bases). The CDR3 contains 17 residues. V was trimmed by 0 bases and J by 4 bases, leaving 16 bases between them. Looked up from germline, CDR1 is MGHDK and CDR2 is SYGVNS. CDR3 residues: CASSEYGFGGDGNTIYF. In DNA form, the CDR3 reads TGTGCCAGCAGTGAATATGGTTTTGGAGGGGACGGAAACACCATATATTTT.

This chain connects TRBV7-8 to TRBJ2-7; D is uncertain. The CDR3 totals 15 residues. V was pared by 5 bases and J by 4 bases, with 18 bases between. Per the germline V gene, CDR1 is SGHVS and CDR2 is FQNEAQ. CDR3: CASSPEVVEPYEQYF. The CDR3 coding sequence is TGTGCCAGCAGCCCCGAAGTAGTGGAGCCTTACGAGCAGTACTTC.